Described below is a single TCR beta chain sequence and its context. Its specificity is unknown. Clones were read by immunoSEQ multiplex PCR, and TCRdb kept only the in-frame ones, dropping some. The data contain 55,000 to 70,000 clones, 93% of them singletons. These data come from a study of siplizumab effects on memory and regulatory T cells. Regarding the study as a whole: Proliferating siplizumab-culture Tregs lacked confirmation of suppressive function.

Germline V CDR1 and CDR2: MNHEY, SMNVEV (reference sequence). The ends were cut back, 5 bases at V and 7 bases at J, with 14 bases in the middle. The CDR3 runs to 14 residues. The sequenced material came from CD8+ T cells sorted from blood. This receptor was obtained from a human donor in good health. V usage is TRBV27 and J usage is TRBJ2-2; no definite D call. The CDR3 here is CASSPVLSGGELFF. In DNA form, the CDR3 reads TGTGCCAGCAGTCCCGTTCTTTCGGGCGGGGAGCTGTTTTTT.